The 2 T cell receptor beta chains below come from one sample, sequenced in a study of T cell changes during pregnancy in multiple sclerosis. Sequencing used immunoSEQ multiplex PCR; TCRdb keeps in-frame clones, though not all of them. Of about 71,000 clones in the sample, roughly 91% are singletons; the top ten hold about 5.8%. This specimen consisted of CD8+ T cells from peripheral blood mononuclear cells, obtained before pregnancy. These receptor sequences come from a female donor with multiple sclerosis, enrolled in a pregnancy study.

The chain couples TRBV9 to TRBJ2-5; D is perhaps TRBD2 (5 bases). The CDR3 contains 13 residues. Trimming left V 1 base short and J 4 bases short, with 8 bases between. Germline CDR1 reads SGDLS; CDR2 reads YYNGEE. The CDR3 DNA reads TGTGCCAGCAGCGTATTAAGCGGAGAGACCCAGTACTTC. Translating it yields CASSVLSGETQYF.

The V gene is TRBV18, the J gene TRBJ2-1; 10 bases map to TRBD2. Losses at the gene ends were 2 bases for V and 2 bases for J; bases not matched to a gene: 0. CDR3 length: 15 residues. Germline CDR1 is KGHSH and CDR2 is LQKENI. This CDR3 is CASSPSGGAYNEQFF. CDR3 nucleotide sequence: TGTGCCAGCTCACCAAGCGGGGGGGCCTACAATGAGCAGTTCTTC. Drawing the rest from reference TRBV18 and TRBJ2-1, the complete variable domain is NAGVMQNPRHLVRRRGQEARLRCSPMKGHSHVYWYRQLPEEGLKFMVYLQKENIIDESGMPKERFSAEFPKEGPSILRIQQVVRGDSAAYFCASSPSGGAYNEQFFGPGTRLTVL.